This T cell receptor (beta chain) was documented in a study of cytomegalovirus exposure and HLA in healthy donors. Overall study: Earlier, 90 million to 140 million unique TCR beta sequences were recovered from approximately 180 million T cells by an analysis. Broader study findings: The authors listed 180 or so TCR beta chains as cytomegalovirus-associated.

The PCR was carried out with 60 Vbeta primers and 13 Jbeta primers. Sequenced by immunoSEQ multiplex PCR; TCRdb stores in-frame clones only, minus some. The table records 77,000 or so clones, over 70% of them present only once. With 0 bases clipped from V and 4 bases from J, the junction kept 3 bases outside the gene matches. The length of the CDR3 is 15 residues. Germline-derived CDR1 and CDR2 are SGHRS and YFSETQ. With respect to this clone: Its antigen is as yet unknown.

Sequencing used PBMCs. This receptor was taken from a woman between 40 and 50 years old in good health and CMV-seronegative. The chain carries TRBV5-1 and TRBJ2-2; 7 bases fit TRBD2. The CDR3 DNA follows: TGCGCCAGCAGCTTGGGGCGACTAGCCACCGGGGAGCTGTTTTTT. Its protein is CASSLGRLATGELFF.